These 26 T cell receptor beta chains were sequenced from one sample in a study of T-cell reconstitution after alpha-beta-depleted transplantation in children. Construction of the TCRbeta library involved unique molecular identifiers. TCRdb re-derived calls from the PCR reads in MiXCR, one entry per CDR3 protein. Of 81,000 or so distinct CDR3 sequences detected, roughly a sixth appear once; the ten largest clones hold about 18%. The sample in question was PBMCs, mostly from graft donor cells, obtained 180 days after TCRalphabeta/CD19-depleted stem cell transplant. The receptors originated from a male patient between 2 and 9 years old who had a stem cell transplant for acute lymphoblastic leukemia, so the T cells may come from the graft donor.

The V and J genes are TRBV5-1 and TRBJ2-3; 7 bases map to TRBD2. Germline V lookup: CDR1 SGHRS, CDR2 YFSETQ. Trimming took 4 bases from V and 2 from J; bases not matched to a gene: 19. The CDR3 loop spans 19 amino acids. This CDR3 reads CASSHAPLSGAFYTDTQYF. CDR3 in DNA: TGCGCCAGCAGCCACGCCCCTCTAAGCGGGGCTTTTTACACAGATACGCAGTATTTT.

The J gene is TRBJ2-3, the V gene TRBV20-1; TRBD2 aligns across 9 bases. Germline V CDR1 and CDR2: DFQATT, SNEGSKA (reference sequence). After removal of 2 bases from V and 10 bases from J, the junction contained 13 bases not matched to a gene. This CDR3 has 15 residues. CDR3 nucleotide sequence: TGCAGTGCTAGATTGAGCGGGGGGCAATCTGGAGCGCAGTATTTT. Translated: CSARLSGGQSGAQYF.

The chain links TRBV5-5 to TRBJ1-6, with a tentative D call TRBD1 (6 bases). The CDR3 consists of 12 residues. CDR1 and CDR2 (germline): SGHKS, YYEKEE (reference sequence). The V end was cut by 5 bases, the J end by 13 bases, with 13 bases between. The CDR3 nucleotides read TGTGCCAGCAGTGGGGACATCCTTCCCCTCCACTTT. This codes for CASSGDILPLHF.

This clonotype was seen a few times. This chain uses TRBV6-2 or TRBV6-3 with TRBJ1-5; 9 nucleotides agree with TRBD1. The CDR3 contains 15 residues. Germline V lookup: CDR1 MNHEY, CDR2 SVGEGT. V lost 6 bases and J lost 4; bases outside the gene matches: 7. In nucleotides, the CDR3 is TGTGCCAGCAGGGACGGACAGGGGCGGAATCAGCCCCAGCATTTT. It specifies CASRDGQGRNQPQHF.

This clonotype showed up just a few times. The CDR3 DNA reads as TGTGCCAGCAGCCATTGGGTTCTAGCTAACTATGGCTACACCTTC. It yields the protein CASSHWVLANYGYTF. This chain joins TRBV11-2 and TRBJ1-2; D remains unclear. Trimming pared 5 bases from V and 0 bases from J, leaving 13 bases between. CDR1 is SGHAT, CDR2 FQNNGV, per germline. CDR3 length equals 15 residues.

This clonotype showed up just a few times. V and J are TRBV2 and TRBJ2-5; TRBD2 agrees at 7 bases. CDR3 length: 15 residues. Trimming took 2 bases from V and 5 from J; bases not matched to a gene: 8. The germline V gene encodes CDR1 SNHLY and CDR2 FYNNEI. CDR3 sequence reads: CASSEQEVGGETQYF. The CDR3 nucleotides read TGTGCCAGCAGTGAACAGGAGGTGGGGGGGGAGACCCAGTACTTC.

This clonotype was observed a few times. The genes are TRBV18 and TRBJ1-6, with TRBD1 as a possible D gene (5 bases). This CDR3 contains 16 residues. Germline V gene lookup returns CDR1 KGHSH and CDR2 LQKENI. Trimming left V 0 bases short and J 7 bases short, with 13 bases between. The DNA of the CDR3 is TGTGCCAGCTCACCACCTGTCTCAGGGTGGAATTCACCCCTCCACTTT. Its protein product is CASSPPVSGWNSPLHF.

This chain connects TRBV6-1 to TRBJ1-1; TRBD1 might be the D (5 bases). Between the trimmed V and J ends, which lost 6 bases and 1 base, there was a span of 21 bases. The CDR3 spans 17 residues. The germline gives CDR1 MNHNS, CDR2 SASEGT. CDR3 sequence reads: CASSPNPGHTGNTEAFF. The CDR3, as DNA: TGTGCCAGCAGCCCCAACCCCGGACACACCGGGAACACTGAAGCTTTCTTT.

The rearrangement joins TRBV20-1 to TRBJ1-2, with D unresolved. This CDR3 contains 11 residues. Trimming pared 5 bases from V and 8 bases from J, leaving 12 bases between. Germline lookup yields CDR1 DFQATT and CDR2 SNEGSKA (reference sequence). The CDR3 here is CSASAPGGYTF. For the CDR3, the DNA is TGCAGTGCTTCTGCCCCTGGAGGCTACACCTTC.

This clonotype has a handful of counts. This sequence joins TRBV11-2 and TRBJ2-3, with 16 nucleotides matching TRBD2. With 4 bases clipped from V and 0 bases from J, the junction kept 4 bases outside the gene matches. CDR1 and CDR2 from the germline V gene are SGHAT and FQNNGV. CDR3 length: 18 amino acids. This CDR3 is CASSWGLAGGLSTDTQYF. As DNA, the CDR3 is TGTGCCAGCAGCTGGGGACTAGCGGGGGGGCTTAGCACAGATACGCAGTATTTT.

This clonotype was counted at least ten times. CDR3 nucleotide sequence: TGTGCCAGCAGCCCCTGGGCTACCAATCAGCCCCAGCATTTT. This codes for CASSPWATNQPQHF. V gene TRBV6-2 or TRBV6-3 combines with J gene TRBJ1-5; unclear D gene. The CDR3 contains 14 residues. Germline V CDR1 and CDR2: MNHEY, SVGEGT. V lost 6 bases and J 3 bases, leaving 12 bases between the germline ends.

This clonotype has more than one count but fewer than ten. This chain joins TRBV5-6 and TRBJ2-2; TRBD2 matches at 8 bases. With 4 bases clipped from V and 6 bases from J, the junction kept 11 bases outside the gene matches. The CDR3 loop spans 16 amino acids. Per germline, CDR1 SGHDT and CDR2 YYEEEE. In nucleotides, the CDR3 is TGTGCCAGCAGCCCACAGACTAGCGCGTCTGCCGGGGAGCTGTTTTTT. Translated: CASSPQTSASAGELFF.

The genes are TRBV7-9 and TRBJ1-1, with D perhaps TRBD1 (5 bases). Trimming took off 1 base at V and 4 bases at J, with 13 bases between the two ends. The CDR3 has 15 residues. The germline V gene has CDR1 SEHNR and CDR2 FQNEAQ (reference sequence). The CDR3 protein is CASSLGRGMLTEAFF. CDR3 bases: TGTGCCAGCAGCTTAGGGAGGGGCATGCTCACTGAAGCTTTCTTT.

For the CDR3, the DNA is TGTGCCAGCAGTTTTGGCGTAGGGTACGAGCAGTACTTC. Its protein product is CASSFGVGYEQYF. This rearrangement joins TRBV12-3 or TRBV12-4 to TRBJ2-7; D is unresolved. Deletions cut 3 bases from V and 4 bases from J, with 10 bases between. This CDR3 has 13 amino acids.

The chain recombines TRBV3-1 with TRBJ1-1; tentatively, D is TRBD1 (6 bases). This CDR3 region has 12 residues. The germline V gene encodes CDR1 LGHDT and CDR2 YNNKEL (reference sequence). Trimming left V 6 bases short and J 7 bases short, with 12 bases between. The CDR3 region has the DNA TGTGCCAGCAGACAGGGACCGCTTGAAGCTTTCTTT. It is translated as CASRQGPLEAFF.

This clonotype was recorded at least ten times. The chain couples TRBV5-1 to TRBJ1-6; D remains ambiguous. CDR1 and CDR2 from the germline V gene are SGHRS and YFSETQ. The CDR3 is 16 residues long. Trimming shortened V by 0 bases and J by 8 bases, and 15 bases separated the two germline ends. The CDR3 DNA reads as TGCGCCAGCAGCTTGGAGGGCAGGCCGTCCGATTCACCCCTCCACTTT. It specifies CASSLEGRPSDSPLHF.

This clonotype was recorded a few times. The rearrangement joins TRBV10-3 to TRBJ2-5; 7 nucleotides align to TRBD1. Germline-derived CDR1 and CDR2 are ENHRY and SYGVKD. This CDR3 is 13 amino acids long. V gave up 6 bases and J gave up 2 bases; unmatched junction bases: 3. CDR3 sequence (DNA): TGTGCCATCAGCGGGACAGAACAAGAGACCCAGTACTTC. Translated, it gives CAISGTEQETQYF.

This clonotype was detected a few times. The chain couples TRBV7-9 to TRBJ2-7, with 7 bases matching TRBD1. J was trimmed by 4 bases and V by 5 bases; bases with no gene match: 8. Looked up from germline, CDR1 is SEHNR and CDR2 is FQNEAQ (reference sequence). The length of the CDR3 is 14 residues. CDR3 loop: CASSKQGNLYEQYF. CDR3 sequence (DNA): TGTGCCAGCAGCAAACAGGGGAATTTATACGAGCAGTACTTC.

This clonotype turned up a few times. At one boundary the junction diverges from the germline segment, which might be a read error. CDR3 in amino acids: CSAKDRDGLYGQYF. The CDR3 coding sequence is TGCAGTGCTAAAGATCGGGACGGGCTCTACGGGCAGTACTTC. The chain carries TRBV20-1 and TRBJ2-7; D is possibly TRBD1 or TRBD2 (5 bases each). This CDR3 is built from 14 residues. Germline CDR1 is DFQATT and CDR2 is SNEGSKA (reference sequence).

There are a few counts of this clonotype. V is TRBV12-3 or TRBV12-4 and J is TRBJ1-1; D remains ambiguous. The length of the CDR3 is 14 residues. The V gene lost 7 bases and the J gene lost 2 bases, with 14 bases spanning the gap. The CDR3 bases are TGTGCCAGCACTTGGCGGGTGGGAAACACTGAAGCTTTCTTT. Its protein product is CASTWRVGNTEAFF.

This clonotype has ten or more counts. The chain couples TRBV11-2 to TRBJ2-3, with D perhaps matching TRBD2 (5 bases). Deletions cut 4 bases from V and 4 bases from J, with 12 bases between. Germline V gene data show CDR1 as SGHAT and CDR2 as FQNNGV. This CDR3 has 14 amino acids. CDR3 residues: CASSSTLSADTQYF. In DNA form, the CDR3 reads TGTGCCAGCAGCTCGACCCTTAGCGCAGATACGCAGTATTTT.

This clonotype was detected a few times. CDR3 DNA sequence: TGTGCCAGCAGCCTGACTAGCGGGGGGCCCTACAATGAGCAGTTCTTC. This translates into CASSLTSGGPYNEQFF. The V and J genes are TRBV7-7 and TRBJ2-1; TRBD2 agrees at 13 bases. Trimming removed 5 bases from V and 2 bases from J; junction bases left unmatched: 3. The length of the CDR3 is 16 residues. Germline loops: CDR1 SSHAT, CDR2 FNYEAQ (reference sequence).

This clonotype was seen at least ten times. The chain is built from TRBV15 and TRBJ1-3, with 7 bases aligning to TRBD1. J was trimmed by 1 base and V by 5 bases; bases with no gene match: 8. This CDR3 is built from 16 residues. Germline CDR1 LNHNV, CDR2 YYDKDF (reference sequence). The CDR3 DNA sequence: TGTGCCACCAGCGGATTTCCAGGGGGGTCTGGAAACACCATATATTTT. It codes for CATSGFPGGSGNTIYF.

By sample share, this clonotype is medium-sized. The chain links TRBV7-9 to TRBJ2-7; 9 nucleotides match TRBD1. Per the germline V gene, CDR1 is SEHNR and CDR2 is FQNEAQ (reference sequence). J was trimmed by 6 bases and V by 5 bases; bases with no gene match: 17. CDR3 size: 17 residues. CDR3 bases: TGTGCCAGCAGCCATTTACCGGGACAGGGTGTGACGAGCGAGCAGTACTTC. It specifies CASSHLPGQGVTSEQYF.

The rearrangement uses TRBV5-5 and TRBJ1-2; D uncertain. Germline CDR1 and CDR2: SGHKS and YYEKEE (reference sequence). V lost 2 bases and J 3 bases, leaving 8 bases between the germline ends. The CDR3 contains 13 residues. In DNA form, the CDR3 reads TGTGCCAGCAGCTTCAGGAGGTACTATGGCTACACCTTC. Amino acids: CASSFRRYYGYTF.

The genes are TRBV29-1 and TRBJ1-2; D might be TRBD1 (6 bases). Germline V gives CDR1 SQVTM, CDR2 ANQGSEA. This CDR3 has 13 amino acids. Trimming left V 3 bases short and J 4 bases short, with 12 bases between. DNA of the CDR3: TGCAGCGTTGATACAGGGAAGCGCTATGGCTACACCTTC. This encodes CSVDTGKRYGYTF.